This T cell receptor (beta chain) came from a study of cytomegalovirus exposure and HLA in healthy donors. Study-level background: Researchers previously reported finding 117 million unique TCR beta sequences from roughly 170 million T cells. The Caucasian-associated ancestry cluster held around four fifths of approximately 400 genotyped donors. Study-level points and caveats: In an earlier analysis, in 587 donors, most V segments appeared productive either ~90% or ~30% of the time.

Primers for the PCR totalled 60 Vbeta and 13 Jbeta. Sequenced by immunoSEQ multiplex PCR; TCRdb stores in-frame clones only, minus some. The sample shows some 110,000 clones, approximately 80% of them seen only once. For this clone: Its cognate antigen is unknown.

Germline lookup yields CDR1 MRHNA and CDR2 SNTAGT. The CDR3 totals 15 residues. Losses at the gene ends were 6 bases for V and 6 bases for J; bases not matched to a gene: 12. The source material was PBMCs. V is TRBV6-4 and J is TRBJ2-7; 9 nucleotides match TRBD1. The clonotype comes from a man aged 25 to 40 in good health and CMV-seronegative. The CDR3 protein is CASRPTGTGSSEQYF. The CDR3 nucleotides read TGTGCCAGCAGACCTACCGGGACAGGGAGCTCCGAGCAGTACTTC.